The 24 T cell receptor beta chains below come from one sample, sequenced in a study of blood T cells in healthy people across ages (dated by TCRdb to about 2015). Library preparation employed 5' RACE. TCRdb shows the sequencer as Illumina HiSeq 2500. A second roughly 7 to 11 cycle PCR used a sample-barcoded 5' primer and a J-beta primer mix. TCRdb reworked the public reads: Q25 trimming with fastp, MiXCR clone assembly, productive beta chains retained. Duplicate CDR3 protein sequences are folded into a single record with the most common DNA and genes. A total of some 1.4 million distinct CDR3 sequences appear in this sample, about 40% of them only once. Together, the top ten hold 7.9% of the sample. The sequencing sample was made of blood. These receptors came from a woman between 18 and 29 years old in good health.

The CDR3 spells CASSKQGGTEAFF. The CDR3 coding sequence is TGTGCCAGCTCCAAGCAGGGAGGGACTGAAGCTTTCTTT. The V call is TRBV2, the J call TRBJ1-1; perhaps TRBD1 as D (5 bases). Per the germline V gene, CDR1 is SNHLY and CDR2 is FYNNEI. Deletions cut 8 bases from V and 5 bases from J, with 15 bases between. CDR3 length: 13 residues.

This chain uses TRBV28 with TRBJ2-3; TRBD2 matches 12 bases. This CDR3 spans 17 amino acids. V shed 6 bases and J 6 bases; nucleotides not matched to a gene: 13. Germline CDR1 and CDR2: MDHEN and SYDVKM. The CDR3 sequence is CASRPSRLAGVGDTQYF. CDR3 coding DNA: TGTGCCAGCAGGCCCTCTCGACTAGCGGGAGTTGGGGATACGCAGTATTTT.

The CDR3 region has the DNA TGCGCCAGCAGCTTAGGACTAGCGGGGCCGGGTCGTCTGGGTGAGCAGTACTTC. Its protein is CASSLGLAGPGRLGEQYF. The chain is built from TRBV5-1 and TRBJ2-5; 12 nucleotides align to TRBD2. CDR1 SGHRS and CDR2 YFSETQ come from the germline V gene. V gave up 2 bases and J gave up 11 bases; unmatched junction bases: 19. CDR3 length equals 18 residues.

In the case of this clonotype: Its ends do not fully match the called genes, so a read error is possible. The chain links TRBV6-4 to TRBJ1-6; no clear D gene. Germline CDR1 is MRHNA and CDR2 is SNTAGT. This CDR3 is 13 amino acids long. CDR3 DNA: TGTGCCAGCATTGACTCGCTGTATTCACCCCTCCACTTT. This sequence encodes CASIDSLYSPLHF.

This rearrangement joins TRBV7-8 to TRBJ2-7; D possibly corresponds to TRBD1 (6 bases). Trimming took 5 bases from V and 5 from J, leaving 16 bases between them. The CDR3 sequence is 14 residues long. Germline lookup yields CDR1 SGHVS and CDR2 FQNEAQ. CDR3 residues: CASSQRGGHDEQYF. Here the CDR3 DNA reads TGTGCCAGCAGCCAGAGAGGGGGACACGACGAGCAGTACTTC.

Only a few counts were recorded for this clonotype. The CDR3 region is CSVGASGKEETQYF. CDR3 coding DNA: TGCAGCGTTGGGGCTAGCGGCAAAGAAGAGACCCAGTACTTC. The chain employs TRBV29-1 and TRBJ2-5, with TRBD2 matching over 7 bases. The CDR3 length is 14 residues. V lost 4 bases and J lost 3; bases outside the gene matches: 8. Germline V CDR1 and CDR2: SQVTM, ANQGSEA.

This clonotype was recorded only once. CDR3 sequence: CASSVGPILRGTEAFF. The CDR3, as DNA: TGTGCCAGCAGCGTAGGGCCGATCCTACGGGGCACTGAAGCTTTCTTT. The V and J genes are TRBV9 and TRBJ1-1; no definite D call. The germline V gene has CDR1 SGDLS and CDR2 YYNGEE. The V end was cut by 0 bases, the J end by 4 bases, with 16 bases between. The CDR3 spans 16 residues.

Only a few counts were recorded for this clonotype. One base away lies a much larger clone, so this may be a sequencing read error. J is TRBJ2-7 and V is TRBV4-1, with D hard to call. Germline V gene sequence: CDR1 MGHRA, CDR2 YSYEKL. CDR3 length: 14 residues. Trimming pared 1 base from V and 0 bases from J, leaving 7 bases between. This CDR3 reads CASSQGESSYEQYF. In DNA, the CDR3 is TGCGCCAGCAGCCAAGGTGAAAGCTCCTACGAGCAGTACTTC.

The chain couples TRBV6-1 to TRBJ2-1; 10 nucleotides agree with TRBD2. This CDR3 comprises 13 residues. Germline CDR1 MNHNS, CDR2 SASEGT. Germline trimming cut 11 bases from V and 4 bases from J; bases unmatched to any gene: 5. CDR3 DNA sequence: TGTGCCGGATCGGGACTAGCGTACAATGAGCAGTTCTTC. Amino acids: CAGSGLAYNEQFF.

The J gene is TRBJ2-4, the V gene TRBV6-1; TRBD2 agrees at 8 bases. This CDR3 is built from 19 residues. CDR1 is MNHNS, CDR2 SASEGT, per germline. J was trimmed by 0 bases and V by 3 bases; bases with no gene match: 13. This CDR3 reads CASSEIGNSGTLAKNIQYF. The CDR3 bases are TGTGCCAGCAGTGAGATTGGGAATAGCGGGACACTAGCCAAAAACATTCAGTACTTC.

The rearrangement links TRBV4-1 to TRBJ2-1, with 9 bases that match TRBD2. Per germline, CDR1 MGHRA and CDR2 YSYEKL. The junction had 8 bases not matched to a gene; V was cut back by 3 bases and J by 5 bases. The CDR3 consists of 16 residues. The CDR3 DNA reads TGCGCCAGCAGCCACGGCGGGACTAGCAGAAACAATGAGCAGTTCTTC. Translated, it gives CASSHGGTSRNNEQFF.

The chain uses TRBV3-1 and TRBJ1-2; D might be TRBD1 (6 bases). The germline V gene has CDR1 LGHDT and CDR2 YNNKEL (reference sequence). With 6 bases removed from V and 2 bases from J, the gap between germline ends came to 28 bases. The CDR3 covers 19 residues. CDR3: CASSPIDTGTPKGNYGYTF. The CDR3 coding sequence is TGTGCCAGCAGTCCAATTGACACAGGGACACCAAAGGGGAACTATGGCTACACCTTC.

This chain links TRBV20-1 with TRBJ2-1, with 16 bases fitting TRBD2. The CDR3 consists of 16 residues. Germline V gene data show CDR1 as DFQATT and CDR2 as SNEGSKA (reference sequence). V gave up 4 bases and J gave up 15 bases; unmatched junction bases: 15. For the CDR3, the DNA is TGCAGTGCTAAGGCCGGGACTAGCGGGGGGGCTCAGTTGGCGTTCTTC. Protein: CSAKAGTSGGAQLAFF.

A few counts support this clonotype. The chain uses TRBV6-1 and TRBJ1-4; 9 nucleotides align to TRBD1. This CDR3 spans 18 amino acids. Trimming removed 5 bases from V and 2 bases from J; junction bases left unmatched: 12. Germline V gene sequence: CDR1 MNHNS, CDR2 SASEGT. The CDR3 is CASSISGTGRTTNEKLFF. The CDR3 DNA reads as TGTGCCAGCAGTATTTCCGGGACAGGGCGTACGACTAATGAAAAACTGTTTTTT.

This clonotype turned up a few times. V usage is TRBV29-1 and J usage is TRBJ2-5; D call uncertain. Germline V gene data show CDR1 as SQVTM and CDR2 as ANQGSEA. Trimming took 1 base from V and 11 from J, leaving 8 bases between them. This CDR3 has 10 amino acids. This CDR3 is CSVEGEYQYF. CDR3 bases: TGCAGCGTTGAAGGGGAATATCAGTACTTC.

This clonotype was detected many times. The genes are TRBV7-9 and TRBJ1-2; 11 nucleotides line up with TRBD1. V was clipped by 8 bases and J by 3 bases; unmatched bases: 5. The CDR3 is made up of 14 amino acids. Germline V gene lookup returns CDR1 SEHNR and CDR2 FQNEAQ (reference sequence). The CDR3 nucleotides read TGTGCCAGCCGACCGGGACAGGGGGACTATGGCTACACCTTC. It is translated as CASRPGQGDYGYTF.

The chain has TRBV11-2 and TRBJ2-7; D may correspond to TRBD1 or TRBD2 (5 bases each). This CDR3 contains 15 residues. Trimming shortened V by 5 bases and J by 2 bases, and 16 bases separated the two germline ends. Germline CDR1 and CDR2: SGHAT and FQNNGV. The CDR3 region is CASSKEGTNPYEQYF. The CDR3, as DNA: TGTGCCAGCAGCAAAGAGGGGACCAACCCCTACGAGCAGTACTTC. Looking up the rest from reference TRBV11-2 and TRBJ2-7 gives the full variable domain: EAGVAQSPRYKIIEKRQSVAFWCNPISGHATLYWYQQILGQGPKLLIQFQNNGVVDDSQLPKDRFSAERLKGVDSTLKIQPAKLEDSAVYLCASSKEGTNPYEQYFGPGTRLTVT.

The CDR3 is CSARDLRGQGMAGNTIYF. DNA for the CDR3: TGCAGTGCTAGAGACCTACGGGGACAGGGGATGGCTGGAAACACCATATATTTT. The chain uses TRBV20-1 and TRBJ1-3; 10 nucleotides align to TRBD1. The CDR3 has 18 amino acids. Germline V gene sequence: CDR1 DFQATT, CDR2 SNEGSKA (reference sequence). With 0 bases clipped from V and 2 bases from J, the junction kept 10 bases outside the gene matches.

This clonotype appeared a few times. The chain combines TRBV27 with TRBJ2-7; 11 nucleotides line up with TRBD2. The germline V gene has CDR1 MNHEY and CDR2 SMNVEV (reference sequence). This CDR3 has 14 amino acids. V dropped 6 bases and J dropped 5; count of bases not matched to a gene: 6. In DNA, the CDR3 is TGTGCCAGCAGGCCCACTAGCGGGAGACACGAGCAGTACTTC. Protein sequence: CASRPTSGRHEQYF.

The J gene is TRBJ1-2, the V gene TRBV11-2; D is unclear. Trimming stripped 1 base from V and 6 bases from J, with 9 bases between. This CDR3 is 13 amino acids long. Per germline, CDR1 SGHAT and CDR2 FQNNGV. CDR3 loop: CASSLVGSHGYTF. The CDR3 region has the DNA TGTGCCAGCAGCTTAGTGGGGAGCCATGGCTACACCTTC.

Only a few counts were recorded for this clonotype. The J gene is TRBJ2-4, the V gene TRBV5-1; the match to TRBD2 covers 9 bases. V dropped 4 bases and J dropped 1; count of bases not matched to a gene: 15. Germline V CDR1 and CDR2: SGHRS, YFSETQ. The CDR3 loop spans 19 amino acids. CDR3 DNA: TGCGCCAGCAGCGCCGGGACTAGCAAGGTTTCCTTCGCCAAAAACATTCAGTACTTC. Translating it yields CASSAGTSKVSFAKNIQYF.

This clonotype was seen repeatedly, ten times or more. V and J are TRBV29-1 and TRBJ2-7; D might be TRBD1 (7 bases). Germline assignment: CDR1 SQVTM and CDR2 ANQGSEA. The CDR3 length is 13 residues. V shed 6 bases and J shed 6 bases, with 18 bases lying between them. This chain's CDR3 is CSVIQGLASEQYF. In DNA form, the CDR3 reads TGCAGCGTCATACAGGGGCTAGCGTCCGAGCAGTACTTC.

This chain links TRBV20-1 with TRBJ2-7; D perhaps matches TRBD2 (6 bases). The length of the CDR3 is 13 residues. In germline, CDR1 is DFQATT, CDR2 SNEGSKA (reference sequence). V dropped 6 bases and J dropped 0 bases, with 12 bases sitting between them. CDR3 in DNA: TGCAGTGCAACCGGGACTCTCTCCTACGAGCAGTACTTC. This sequence encodes CSATGTLSYEQYF.

V gene TRBV5-6 combines with J gene TRBJ2-1; TRBD1 matches at 8 bases. Germline-derived CDR1 and CDR2 are SGHDT and YYEEEE. With V trimmed by 3 bases and J by 6 bases, 8 bases remained unmatched. The CDR3 has 15 amino acids. Written as DNA, the CDR3 is TGTGCCAGCAGCTGGTTACAGGGGGATAGCAATGAGCAGTTCTTC. This encodes CASSWLQGDSNEQFF.